Listed below are T cell receptor beta chains from one sample, sequenced in a study of blood T cell repertoires in COVID-19. Assay used: immunoSEQ multiplex PCR; TCRdb lists only in-frame clones, some missing. The top ten hold 1.2% of the sample, which has about 380,000 clones, around 90% seen once. The sample taken for sequencing was PBMCs or T cells enriched from blood (not recorded which). The receptor set was obtained from a woman aged 18-29 years who had recovered from COVID-19. Both conserved end residues are part of each CDR3. D genes are given only for firm matches. Clone size is shown for a subset of rows, as once, few, many or a class of expanded clone.

J gene	clone size	D gene	V gene	CDR3 protein	CDR3 DNA
TRBJ1-2	NA	NA	TRBV9	CASSYEGGRGGYTF	TGTGCCAGCAGCTACGAGGGAGGGCGAGGGGGCTACACCTTC
TRBJ2-1	NA	NA	TRBV4-1	CASSHTSGNEQFF	TGCGCCAGCAGCCACACCTCGGGCAATGAGCAGTTCTTC
TRBJ2-7	NA	NA	TRBV30	CAWSVQPGGSYEQYF	TGTGCCTGGAGTGTACAGCCGGGCGGGTCCTACGAGCAGTACTTC
TRBJ1-2	NA	NA	TRBV7-3	CASSLNPNYGYTF	TGTGCCAGCAGCTTAAATCCAAACTATGGCTACACCTTC
TRBJ2-7	NA	TRBD1	TRBV11-2	CASSSRTKVDRATYEQYF	TGTGCCAGCAGCTCTAGAACGAAAGTGGACAGGGCCACCTACGAGCAGTACTTC
TRBJ2-5	NA	TRBD1	TRBV10-1	CASSPTGEETQYF	TGCGCCAGCAGTCCGACAGGGGAAGAGACCCAGTACTTC
TRBJ1-3	NA	NA	TRBV2	CASSSRGSGNTIYF	TGTGCCAGCAGCTCCCGGGGCTCTGGAAACACCATATATTTT
TRBJ2-2	NA	NA	TRBV5-1	CASSELLASTGELFF	TGCGCCAGCAGCGAGTTGCTAGCGTCAACCGGGGAGCTGTTTTTT
TRBJ1-2	once	TRBD1	TRBV7-2	CASSIHDRGGNYGYTF	TGTGCCAGCAGCATACACGACAGGGGGGGTAACTATGGCTACACCTTC
TRBJ1-1	NA	TRBD1	TRBV27	CASSRDRGLLAEAFF	TGTGCCAGCAGCCGGGACAGGGGGCTTCTCGCTGAAGCTTTCTTT
TRBJ2-1	NA	TRBD1	TRBV7-9	CASSPQGIMFIDEQFF	TGTGCCAGCAGTCCACAGGGGATCATGTTTATAGATGAGCAGTTCTTC
TRBJ1-3	once	NA	TRBV2	CASTPGGATNTIYF	TGTGCCAGCACCCCCGGGGGGGCTACGAACACCATATATTTT
TRBJ1-2	once	NA	TRBV3-1/TRBV3-2	CASSQDLRVLYGYTF	TGTGCCAGCAGCCAAGACCTCAGGGTCCTCTATGGCTACACCTTC
TRBJ1-1	NA	NA	TRBV25-1	CASSAPVGSTEAFF	TGTGCCAGCAGTGCACCGGTGGGGAGCACTGAAGCTTTCTTT
TRBJ1-3	NA	TRBD1	TRBV5-4	CASRRTGIGNTIYF	TGTGCCAGCAGAAGGACAGGGATCGGAAACACCATATATTTT
TRBJ2-7	few	TRBD1	TRBV10-1	CASSRDRGYEQYF	TGCGCCAGCAGCCGGGACAGGGGCTACGAGCAGTACTTC
TRBJ2-7	NA	NA	TRBV11-2	CASSFLQGDEQYF	TGTGCCAGCAGCTTCTTGCAGGGTGACGAGCAGTACTTC
TRBJ1-2	NA	TRBD1	TRBV5-1	CASSLALGQGEDYGYTF	TGCGCCAGCAGCTTGGCCTTGGGTCAGGGGGAGGACTATGGCTACACCTTC
TRBJ1-6	NA	TRBD1	TRBV6-5	CASSYRGQGNSPLHF	TGTGCCAGCAGTTACAGGGGACAGGGAAATTCACCCCTCCACTTT
TRBJ2-5	NA	TRBD2	TRBV9	CASSVSSGGASETQYF	TGTGCCAGCAGCGTATCTAGCGGGGGGGCGTCGGAGACCCAGTACTTC
TRBJ2-7	NA	TRBD2	TRBV9	CASSETSGGANSYEQYF	TGTGCCAGCAGCGAGACTAGCGGGGGGGCCAACTCCTACGAGCAGTACTTC
TRBJ1-2	NA	NA	TRBV7-9	CASSLGNTGGYTF	TGTGCCAGCAGCTTAGGAAACACGGGAGGCTACACCTTC
TRBJ2-3	NA	TRBD2	TRBV28	CASSSPGLAGGPTDTQYF	TGTGCCAGCAGTTCTCCGGGACTAGCGGGGGGTCCGACAGATACGCAGTATTTT
TRBJ2-7	NA	NA	TRBV11-2	CASSPDREAYEQYF	TGTGCCAGCAGCCCCGACAGGGAGGCCTACGAGCAGTACTTC
TRBJ2-5	NA	TRBD1	TRBV15	CATRTGGETQYF	TGTGCCACCCGGACAGGGGGAGAGACCCAGTACTTC
TRBJ1-1	NA	TRBD1	TRBV3-1/TRBV3-2	CASSQPGQGMNTEAFF	TGTGCCAGCAGCCAGCCGGGACAGGGCATGAACACTGAAGCTTTCTTT
TRBJ1-5	NA	NA	TRBV7-2	CASSLDGDSNQPQHF	TGTGCCAGCAGCTTAGACGGGGATAGCAATCAGCCCCAGCATTTT
TRBJ2-6	NA	NA	TRBV5-1	CASSLDRVRGANVLTF	TGCGCCAGCAGCTTGGATCGGGTAAGAGGGGCCAACGTCCTGACTTTC
TRBJ1-3	NA	NA	TRBV7-2	CASSPRRTSAGNTIYF	TGTGCCAGCAGCCCTCGTCGGACATCGGCTGGAAACACCATATATTTT
TRBJ1-4	NA	NA	TRBV15	CATSSKGVYEKLFF	TGTGCCACCAGCAGTAAGGGGGTGTACGAAAAACTGTTTTTT
TRBJ1-1	NA	TRBD1	TRBV19	CASSAAHRDRARLYTEAFF	TGTGCCAGTAGTGCGGCCCACCGGGACAGGGCTCGTTTGTACACTGAAGCTTTCTTT
TRBJ2-2	NA	NA	TRBV4-1	CASSHSFPREANTGELFF	TGCGCCAGCAGCCATTCCTTTCCCAGGGAAGCGAACACCGGGGAGCTGTTTTTT
TRBJ2-1	NA	TRBD2	TRBV4-1	CASSQDRSSGGAGEQFF	TGCGCCAGCAGCCAAGATCGGAGTAGCGGGGGGGCGGGTGAGCAGTTCTTC
TRBJ2-2	NA	NA	TRBV6-5	CASSQLDFTGELFF	TGTGCCAGCAGTCAACTAGATTTCACCGGGGAGCTGTTTTTT
TRBJ1-5	NA	TRBD1	TRBV9	CASSVVDRGNQPQHF	TGTGCCAGCAGCGTAGTTGACAGGGGTAATCAGCCCCAGCATTTT
TRBJ1-5	NA	NA	TRBV27	CASSPTRLSNQPQHF	TGTGCCAGCAGTCCCACCCGGTTAAGCAATCAGCCCCAGCATTTT
TRBJ1-1	NA	NA	TRBV10-3	CAISEASEAFF	TGTGCCATCAGTGAAGCCTCTGAAGCTTTCTTT
TRBJ1-4	once	NA	TRBV5-1	CASSLRDTTTNEKLFF	TGCGCCAGCAGCTTGCGGGACACTACAACTAATGAAAAACTGTTTTTT
TRBJ2-5	NA	TRBD2	TRBV7-9	CASSFPGLAGEKYQETQYF	TGTGCCAGCAGCTTCCCCGGACTAGCGGGGGAGAAGTACCAAGAGACCCAGTACTTC
TRBJ1-5	NA	NA	TRBV21-1	CASSKIQGKLYSNQPQHF	TGTGCCAGCAGCAAGATCCAGGGTAAACTGTATAGCAATCAGCCCCAGCATTTT
TRBJ1-1	NA	NA	TRBV15	CATSRDYMEGMNTEAFF	TGTGCCACCAGCAGAGATTACATGGAGGGGATGAACACTGAAGCTTTCTTT
TRBJ2-7	NA	NA	TRBV5-1	CASSAGQPGVHF	TGCGCCAGCAGCGCAGGACAGCCAGGGGTACACTTC
TRBJ2-7	once	NA	TRBV5-4	CASSPAGDTYEQYF	TGTGCCAGCAGCCCGGCAGGTGATACCTACGAGCAGTACTTC
TRBJ1-3	NA	NA	TRBV10-3	CAISEQWGGSGNTIYF	TGTGCCATCAGTGAGCAGTGGGGGGGCTCTGGAAACACCATATATTTT
TRBJ1-5	once	NA	TRBV7-9	CASSPARGQGFGNQPQHF	TGTGCCAGCAGCCCAGCCCGAGGCCAGGGGTTTGGCAATCAGCCCCAGCATTTT
TRBJ1-3	NA	NA	TRBV11-2	CASSRYRVSGNTIYF	TGTGCCAGCAGCCGTTACAGGGTCTCTGGAAACACCATATATTTT
TRBJ1-2	NA	TRBD1	TRBV7-3	CASSLGPTGNGYTF	TGTGCCAGCAGCTTAGGCCCGACAGGGAATGGCTACACCTTC
TRBJ1-1	NA	NA	TRBV3-1/TRBV3-2	CASSQDMNTEAFF	TGTGCCAGCAGCCAAGATATGAACACTGAAGCTTTCTTT
TRBJ1-2	NA	NA	TRBV11-2	CASSSARGGNYGYTF	TGTGCCAGCAGCTCAGCACGGGGGGGCAACTATGGCTACACCTTC